The 3 T cell receptor beta chains below were found in one sample sequenced in a study of identical twins. TCRdb fed the 5' RACE reads into MiXCR, producing one record per CDR3 protein. The sample carries around 250,000 distinct CDR3 sequences, 9.5% to 15% recorded once. These data were also reused for a study on yellow fever vaccine responses in identical twins.

Sequencing was performed on memory (CD45RO+) T cells sorted from blood. Receptors were obtained from a woman aged 18-30 years in good health.

The sample holds a few counts of this clonotype. V gene TRBV2 combines with J gene TRBJ1-2; 8 bases are shared with TRBD1. The trim removed 2 bases at V and 2 bases at J, leaving 1 base unmatched. The CDR3 length is 14 residues. Germline V gene lookup returns CDR1 SNHLY and CDR2 FYNNEI. CDR3 sequence (DNA): TGTGCCAGCAGTGAAAGGACAGGGAACTATGGCTACACCTTC. It codes for CASSERTGNYGYTF.

The rearrangement joins TRBV7-9 to TRBJ2-7, with D uncertain. Germline CDR1 SEHNR, CDR2 FQNEAQ (reference sequence). CDR3 length: 13 residues. V was clipped by 5 bases and J by 5 bases, with 13 bases between them. CDR3 sequence: CASSQSDMHEQYF. The CDR3 bases are TGTGCCAGCAGCCAATCTGACATGCACGAGCAGTACTTC.

This clonotype was seen a few times. The chain has TRBV10-3 and TRBJ2-2, with 7 bases identical to TRBD1. Per the germline V gene, CDR1 is ENHRY and CDR2 is SYGVKD. The J segment lost 2 bases and the V segment lost 6 bases, leaving 3 bases of the junction unmatched. This CDR3 region has 14 residues. The CDR3 nucleotides read TGTGCCATCAGGGGACAGATTAACACCGGGGAGCTGTTTTTT. It codes for CAIRGQINTGELFF.